Listed below are T cell receptor beta chains from one sample, sequenced in a study of cytomegalovirus exposure and HLA in healthy donors. Repertoires were generated with immunoSEQ multiplex PCR, while TCRdb's copy carries only in-frame clones and drops some. The sample comprises 95,000 to 150,000 clones, about 89% of which are singletons, and roughly 2% rests with the top ten. Sequencing input: PBMCs. The receptor set was obtained from a woman between 18 and 29 years old in good health and CMV-seronegative. Each CDR3 is given with its conserved first and last residue. A D gene is named only where the DNA matches it firmly. Clone size is not always given. Where it is, it says once, few, many or a class for expanded clones.

v_call: TRBV2; j_call: TRBJ2-2; clone_size: -; d_call: -; cdr3_length: 12; cdr3_aa: CASSDSGQWLFF; cdr3_nt: TGTGCCAGCAGTGATTCCGGACAGTGGCTGTTTTTT
v_call: TRBV6-5; j_call: TRBJ2-7; clone_size: -; d_call: TRBD2; cdr3_length: 11; cdr3_aa: CASRGGFEQYF; cdr3_nt: TGTGCCAGCAGGGGAGGGTTCGAGCAGTACTTC
v_call: TRBV30; j_call: TRBJ1-4; clone_size: -; d_call: TRBD1; cdr3_length: 12; cdr3_aa: CALGQGGEKLFF; cdr3_nt: TGTGCCTTGGGACAGGGGGGAGAAAAACTGTTTTTT
v_call: TRBV18; j_call: TRBJ1-1; clone_size: -; d_call: TRBD1; cdr3_length: 16; cdr3_aa: CASSPQSPGGNTEAFF; cdr3_nt: TGTGCCAGCTCACCACAGAGTCCAGGGGGGAACACTGAAGCTTTCTTT
v_call: TRBV5-6; j_call: TRBJ2-7; clone_size: -; d_call: -; cdr3_length: 16; cdr3_aa: CASSLGSGRSPYEQYF; cdr3_nt: TGTGCCAGCAGCTTGGGGTCTGGGCGCAGTCCCTACGAGCAGTACTTC
v_call: TRBV5-1; j_call: TRBJ2-7; clone_size: -; d_call: -; cdr3_length: 11; cdr3_aa: CASSSSYEQYF; cdr3_nt: TGCGCCAGCAGTAGTAGTTACGAGCAGTACTTC
v_call: TRBV10-3; j_call: TRBJ2-1; clone_size: -; d_call: -; cdr3_length: 15; cdr3_aa: CAIKSSTSSYNEQFF; cdr3_nt: TGTGCCATCAAGTCTAGCACGAGCTCCTACAATGAGCAGTTCTTC
v_call: TRBV7-9; j_call: TRBJ2-3; clone_size: few; d_call: -; cdr3_length: 14; cdr3_aa: CASSRDFSTDTQYF; cdr3_nt: TGTGCCAGCAGTAGGGACTTTTCCACAGATACGCAGTATTTT
v_call: TRBV6-5; j_call: TRBJ1-2; clone_size: few; d_call: TRBD1; cdr3_length: 13; cdr3_aa: CASRQGAHYGYTF; cdr3_nt: TGTGCCAGCAGGCAGGGGGCTCACTATGGCTACACCTTC
v_call: TRBV19; j_call: TRBJ2-3; clone_size: once; d_call: -; cdr3_length: 17; cdr3_aa: CASSIDGAQTLTDTQYF; cdr3_nt: TGTGCCAGTAGTATCGACGGTGCACAGACCCTCACAGATACGCAGTATTTT